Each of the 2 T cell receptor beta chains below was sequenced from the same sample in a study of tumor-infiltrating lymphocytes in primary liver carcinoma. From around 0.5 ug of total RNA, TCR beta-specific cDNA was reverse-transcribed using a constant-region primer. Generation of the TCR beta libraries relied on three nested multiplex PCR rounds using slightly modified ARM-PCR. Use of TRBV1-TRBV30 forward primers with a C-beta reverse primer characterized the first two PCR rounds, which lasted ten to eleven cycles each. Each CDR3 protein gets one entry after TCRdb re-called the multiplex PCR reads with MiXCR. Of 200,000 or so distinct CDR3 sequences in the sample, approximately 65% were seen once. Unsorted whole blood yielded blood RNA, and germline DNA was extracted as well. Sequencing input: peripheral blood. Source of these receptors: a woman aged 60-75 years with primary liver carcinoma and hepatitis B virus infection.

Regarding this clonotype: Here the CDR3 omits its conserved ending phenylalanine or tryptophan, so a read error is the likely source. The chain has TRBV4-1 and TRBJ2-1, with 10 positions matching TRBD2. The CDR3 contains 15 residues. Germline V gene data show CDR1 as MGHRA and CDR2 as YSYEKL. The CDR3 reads CASCQGLADYNEQFC. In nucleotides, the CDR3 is TGCGCCAGCTGCCAAGGACTAGCGGACTACAATGAGCAGTTCTGC.

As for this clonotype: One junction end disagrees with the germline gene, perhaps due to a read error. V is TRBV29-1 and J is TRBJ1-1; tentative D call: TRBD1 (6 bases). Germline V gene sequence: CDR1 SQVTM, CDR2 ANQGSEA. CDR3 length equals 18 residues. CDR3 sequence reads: CSVEVALGGRIWNTEAVF. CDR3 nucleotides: TGCAGCGTTGAAGTTGCGTTGGGGGGGCGGATATGGAACACTGAAGCTGTCTTT.